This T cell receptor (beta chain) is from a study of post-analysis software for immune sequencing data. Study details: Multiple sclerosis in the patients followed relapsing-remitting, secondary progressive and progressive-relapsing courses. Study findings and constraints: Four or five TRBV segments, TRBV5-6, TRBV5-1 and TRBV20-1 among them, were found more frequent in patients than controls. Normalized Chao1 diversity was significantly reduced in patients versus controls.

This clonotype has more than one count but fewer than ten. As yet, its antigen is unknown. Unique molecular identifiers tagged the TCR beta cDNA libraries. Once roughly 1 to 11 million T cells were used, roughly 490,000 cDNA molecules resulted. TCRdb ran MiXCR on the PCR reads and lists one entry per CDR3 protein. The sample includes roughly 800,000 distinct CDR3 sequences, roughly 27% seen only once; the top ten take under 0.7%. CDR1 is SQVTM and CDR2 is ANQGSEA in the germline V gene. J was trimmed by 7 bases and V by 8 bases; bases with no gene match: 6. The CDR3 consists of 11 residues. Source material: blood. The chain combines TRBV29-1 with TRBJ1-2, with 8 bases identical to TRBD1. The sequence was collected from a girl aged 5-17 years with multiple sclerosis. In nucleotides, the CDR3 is TGCAGCACTGAGGACAGGGCTGGCTACACCTTC. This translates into CSTEDRAGYTF.